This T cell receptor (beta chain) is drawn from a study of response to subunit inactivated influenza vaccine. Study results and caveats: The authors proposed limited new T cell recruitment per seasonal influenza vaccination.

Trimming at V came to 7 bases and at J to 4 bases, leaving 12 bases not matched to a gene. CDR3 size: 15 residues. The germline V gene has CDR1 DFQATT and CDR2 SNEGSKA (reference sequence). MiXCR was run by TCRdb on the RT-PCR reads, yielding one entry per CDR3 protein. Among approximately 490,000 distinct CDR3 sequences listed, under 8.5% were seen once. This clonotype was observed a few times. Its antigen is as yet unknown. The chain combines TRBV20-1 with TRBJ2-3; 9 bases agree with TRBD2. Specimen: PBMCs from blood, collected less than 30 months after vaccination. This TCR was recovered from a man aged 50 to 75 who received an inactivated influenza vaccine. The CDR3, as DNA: TGCAGTGTTCGGGGTTTAGCGGGAGTTCCAGATACGCAGTATTTT. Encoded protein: CSVRGLAGVPDTQYF.